This TCR beta chain was recovered during a study of metastatic and nonmetastatic thyroid tumors. The CDR3 consists of 15 residues. Germline V lookup: CDR1 LNHNV, CDR2 YYDKDF (reference sequence). V lost 6 bases, J lost 0 bases, and 14 bases lay in between. The entire patient cohort was treatment-naive prior to thyroid surgery. TCRdb reassembled clones from the PCR reads with MiXCR. The sample has around 35,000 clones; about a sixth are singletons. The source of this sequence is a male donor with papillary thyroid cancer or a benign thyroid nodule (not recorded which). Some clones in this sample may be carry-over from other donors' samples. The sample comprised blood. The gene calls are TRBV15 and TRBJ2-5; D could derive from TRBD1 or TRBD2 (5 bases each). The CDR3 DNA sequence: TGTGCCACCAGGACCGGGGACCATTACCAAGAGACCCAGTACTTC. This gives the protein CATRTGDHYQETQYF.